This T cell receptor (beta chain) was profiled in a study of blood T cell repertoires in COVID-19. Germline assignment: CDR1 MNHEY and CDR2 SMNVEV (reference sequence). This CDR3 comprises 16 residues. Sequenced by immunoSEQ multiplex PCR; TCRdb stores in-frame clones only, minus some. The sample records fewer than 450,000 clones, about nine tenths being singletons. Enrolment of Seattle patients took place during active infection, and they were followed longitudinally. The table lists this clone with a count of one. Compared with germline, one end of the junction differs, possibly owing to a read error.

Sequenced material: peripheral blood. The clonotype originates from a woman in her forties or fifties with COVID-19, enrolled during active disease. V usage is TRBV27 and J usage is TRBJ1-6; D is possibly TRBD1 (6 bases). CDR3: CASRRGGYSNNSPLHF. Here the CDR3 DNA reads TGTGCCAGCAGAAGAGGGGGATACTCCAATAATTCACCCCTCCACTTT.